The TCR beta chain under discussion was sequenced for a study of T cells in Graves' hyperthyroidism and ophthalmopathy (dated by TCRdb to the late 2010s). For the wider study: Peripheral blood samples were taken at the time of initial diagnosis, prior to any treatment. To identify TCR V-J signatures that set the groups apart, the researchers used a discovery cohort of more than 95 patients, made up of 43 with Graves' ophthalmopathy and about 59 with stable Graves' hyperthyroidism. An independent validation cohort of under 20 hyperthyroidism patients and approximately 15 patients who later progressed to ophthalmopathy tested prospective prediction of ophthalmopathy. The 100 discovery patients were divided at random into training and test sets in a 7:3 ratio. Thyroid tissue and blood T-cell repertoires from more than five Graves' hyperthyroidism patients were also compared in the study. Once sampling was done, hyperthyroidism patients were given methimazole at a starting dose of 30 mg daily, whereas ophthalmopathy patients were given high-dose intravenous methylprednisolone. TCR Vbeta CDR3 sequencing of 130 to 150 peripheral blood samples (under 45 ophthalmopathy, 75 hyperthyroidism and about 17 progressor patients) is reported in the paper.

The TCR beta CDR3 regions were amplified from the RNA transcripts. The TCR CDR3 was subjected to a first round of RT-PCR using the HTBI primer set and the Qiagen OneStep RT-PCR kit. A second multiplex PCR round built the libraries, followed by size selection and purification. The libraries were sequenced on an Illumina HiSeq2000 using paired-end 100 bp reads. For the original study's pipeline: SOAPnuke was used to process the raw data, throwing out any read that contained adapters or uncalled bases, had a mean Phred below 15, or lacked an exact constant-primer or identifier match. COPE v1.2.5 was used to merge the high-quality paired reads, and each unique nucleotide sequence was defined as a clonotype. MiTCR v1.1 was used to align clonotypes to the IMGT TRBV, TRBD and TRBJ reference segments. The analysis included only V-J combinations with a frequency above 0.0001, which together covered around 99% of the repertoires. The TCS score was defined as F50 (clonal expansion) divided by E x V (chaos), with BLOSUM62-based TCRdist calculated between CDR3 peptides within each V-J. Welch's t-statistics and random forest reduced 450 to 600 V-J features to about 12, which were used in a naive Bayes classifier (R e1071). The public reads were reanalyzed by TCRdb: fastp trimming at Q25, MiXCR alignment, in-frame beta chains only. Rows matching on CDR3 protein sequence are summarized as one entry with the most common DNA and genes. It is TCRdb's table, rather than the study itself, that gives the V and J calls and clone size. This sample lists about 350,000 distinct CDR3 sequences; about 13% were detected once. The ten largest clones take up approximately 35% of the sample.

Here is what the overall study found, with its caveats: In validation, the model predicted progression to ophthalmopathy with around 71% sensitivity and less than 80% specificity, a median of approximately 6.7 months before onset. A model built on a 13 V-J signature distinguished ophthalmopathy from stable hyperthyroidism, reaching around 88% sensitivity and about 81% specificity in cross-validation and 80%/75% in testing. Sample size was not statistically predetermined, and investigators were not blinded to group allocation. Most expanded thyroid clonotypes (frequency above 0.001) were also found in blood, which suggests that blood repertoires may mirror thyroid immune responses.

There are many counts of this clonotype. The specificity of this receptor is unknown. No clone much larger than this one lies a single base away; base qualities are absent. In the ophthalmopathy patients, disease was moderately to severely active, with a Clinical Activity Score of 3 or more, a NOSPECS grade of 4 or more, and a duration of less than 3 months. The study excluded patients with uncontrolled infections, other autoimmune diseases, pregnancy or lactation. Diagnoses relied on clinical symptoms, serum thyroxine and TRAb, thyroid ultrasound and orbital computed tomography. Ficoll-Paque density gradient centrifugation was used to isolate PBMCs from 10 ml of fresh peripheral blood. Trizol reagent was used to extract total RNA, and RNA quality was then checked on an Agilent 2100 Bioanalyzer. This receptor was identified in a woman aged 40 to 55 with Graves' ophthalmopathy. The source material was blood.

The DNA sequence follows: TGCAGCGTTGAGGGGGGGGCTGATTGGGTGGACGCGTCACCCCGCGAGCAGTACTTC. It specifies CSVEGGADWVDASPREQYF. This receptor chain uses TRBV29-1 and TRBJ2-7, with a tentative D gene TRBD2 over 7 matching bases. A distance of 33 bases separates the germline ends of V and J, which lose 3 bases and 6 bases respectively. The CDR3, from cysteine to phenylalanine, totals 19 residues. The kept DNA is CDR3 alone, 57 bases in frame from the first base. The germline V gene encodes CDR1 SQVTM and CDR2 ANQGSEA.